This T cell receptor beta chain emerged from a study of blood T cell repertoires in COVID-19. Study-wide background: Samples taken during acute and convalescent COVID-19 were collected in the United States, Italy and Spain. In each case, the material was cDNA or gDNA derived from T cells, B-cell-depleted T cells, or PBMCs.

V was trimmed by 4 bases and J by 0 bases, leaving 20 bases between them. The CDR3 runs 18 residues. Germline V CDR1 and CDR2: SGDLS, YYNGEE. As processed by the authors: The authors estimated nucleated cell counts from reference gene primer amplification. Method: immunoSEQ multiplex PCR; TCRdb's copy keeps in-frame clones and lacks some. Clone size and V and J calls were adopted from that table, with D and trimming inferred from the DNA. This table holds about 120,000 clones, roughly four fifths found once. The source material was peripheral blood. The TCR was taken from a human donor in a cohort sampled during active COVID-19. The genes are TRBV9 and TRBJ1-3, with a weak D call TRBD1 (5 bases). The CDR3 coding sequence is TGTGCCAGCAGCCCCGTGTCCGGACAAGGTCACTCTGGAAACACCATATATTTT. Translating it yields CASSPVSGQGHSGNTIYF.